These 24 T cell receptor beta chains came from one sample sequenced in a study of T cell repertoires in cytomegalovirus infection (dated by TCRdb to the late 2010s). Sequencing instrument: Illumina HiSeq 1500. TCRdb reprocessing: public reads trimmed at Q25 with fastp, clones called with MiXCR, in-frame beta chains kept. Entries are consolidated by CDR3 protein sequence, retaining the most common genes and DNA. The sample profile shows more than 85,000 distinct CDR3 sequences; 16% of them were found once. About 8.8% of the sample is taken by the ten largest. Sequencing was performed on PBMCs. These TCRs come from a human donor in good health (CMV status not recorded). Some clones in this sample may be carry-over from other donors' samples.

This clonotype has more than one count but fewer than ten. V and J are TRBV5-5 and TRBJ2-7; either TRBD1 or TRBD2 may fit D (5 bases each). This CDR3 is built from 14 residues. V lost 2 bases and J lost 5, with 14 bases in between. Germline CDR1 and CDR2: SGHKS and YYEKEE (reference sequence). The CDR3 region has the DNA TGTGCCAGCAGCTTTTATGGCAGGGAGAACGAGCAGTACTTC. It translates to CASSFYGRENEQYF.

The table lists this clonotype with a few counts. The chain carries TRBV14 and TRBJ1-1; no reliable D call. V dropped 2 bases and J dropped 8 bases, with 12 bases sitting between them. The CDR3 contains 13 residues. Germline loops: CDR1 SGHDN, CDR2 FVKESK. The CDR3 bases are TGTGCCAGCAGCCAACGGACCCACGTCGAAGCTTTCTTT. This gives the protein CASSQRTHVEAFF.

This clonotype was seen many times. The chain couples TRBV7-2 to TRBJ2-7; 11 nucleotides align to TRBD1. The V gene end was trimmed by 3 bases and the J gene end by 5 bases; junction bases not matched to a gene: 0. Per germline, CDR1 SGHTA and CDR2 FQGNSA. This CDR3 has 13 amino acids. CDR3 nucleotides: TGTGCCAGCAGCTTGGGACAGGGGGACGAGCAGTACTTC. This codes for CASSLGQGDEQYF.

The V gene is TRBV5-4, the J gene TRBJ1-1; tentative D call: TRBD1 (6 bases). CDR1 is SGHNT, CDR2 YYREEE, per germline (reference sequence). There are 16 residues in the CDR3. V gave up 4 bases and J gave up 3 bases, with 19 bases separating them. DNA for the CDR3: TGTGCCAGCAGCCCTTCGAGCGGGGGCAGAGACACTGAAGCTTTCTTT. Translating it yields CASSPSSGGRDTEAFF.

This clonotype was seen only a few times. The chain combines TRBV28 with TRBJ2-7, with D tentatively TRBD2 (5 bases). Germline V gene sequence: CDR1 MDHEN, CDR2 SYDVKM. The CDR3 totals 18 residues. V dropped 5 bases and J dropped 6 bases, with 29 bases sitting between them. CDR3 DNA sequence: TGTGCCAGCAGTATTCCCTGGGAGCGTTACGGGTTCTTTGCCGAGCAGTACTTC. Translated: CASSIPWERYGFFAEQYF.

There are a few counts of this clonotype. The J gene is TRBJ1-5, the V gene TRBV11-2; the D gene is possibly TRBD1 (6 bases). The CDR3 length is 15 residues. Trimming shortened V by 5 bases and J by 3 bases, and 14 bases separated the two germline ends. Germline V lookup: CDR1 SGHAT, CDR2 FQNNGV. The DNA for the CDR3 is TGTGCCAGCAGCGCTTCAGGACAGCCCAATCAGCCCCAGCATTTT. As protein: CASSASGQPNQPQHF.

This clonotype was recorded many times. The CDR3 loop is CASSIGVGAGLLNTEAFF. The CDR3 bases are TGTGCCAGTAGTATTGGGGTAGGGGCAGGACTTTTGAACACTGAAGCTTTCTTT. The chain combines TRBV19 with TRBJ1-1, with TRBD1 as a possible D gene (5 bases). Trimming took 3 bases from V and 0 from J, leaving 20 bases between them. The germline CDR1 and CDR2 sequences are LNHDA and SQIVND (reference sequence). This CDR3 has 18 amino acids.

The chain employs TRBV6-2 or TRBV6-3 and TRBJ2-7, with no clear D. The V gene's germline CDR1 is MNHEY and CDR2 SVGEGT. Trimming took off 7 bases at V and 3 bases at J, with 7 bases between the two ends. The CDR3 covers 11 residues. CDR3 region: CASTTLYEQYF. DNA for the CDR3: TGTGCCAGCACTACACTCTACGAGCAGTACTTC.

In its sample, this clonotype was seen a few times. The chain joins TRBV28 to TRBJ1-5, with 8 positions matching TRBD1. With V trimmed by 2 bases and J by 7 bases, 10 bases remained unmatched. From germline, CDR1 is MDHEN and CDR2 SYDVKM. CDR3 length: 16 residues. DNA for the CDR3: TGTGCCAGCAGTTTAGTCGGTGGACAGGGCAGGCAGCCCCAGCATTTT. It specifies CASSLVGGQGRQPQHF.

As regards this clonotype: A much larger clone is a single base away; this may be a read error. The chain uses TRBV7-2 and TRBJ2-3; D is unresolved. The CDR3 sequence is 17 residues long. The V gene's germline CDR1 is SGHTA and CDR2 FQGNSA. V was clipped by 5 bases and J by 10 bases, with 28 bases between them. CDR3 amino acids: CASSLNRIEALTYSQYF. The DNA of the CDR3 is TGTGCCAGCAGCCTAAACCGAATAGAAGCCCTCACATATTCGCAGTATTTT.

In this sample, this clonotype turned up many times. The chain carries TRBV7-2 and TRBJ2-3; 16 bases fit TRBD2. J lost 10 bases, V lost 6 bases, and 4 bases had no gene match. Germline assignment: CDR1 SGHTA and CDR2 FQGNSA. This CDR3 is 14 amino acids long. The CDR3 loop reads CASRGTSGGGAQYF. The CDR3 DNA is TGTGCCAGCAGGGGGACTAGCGGGGGGGGAGCGCAGTATTTT.

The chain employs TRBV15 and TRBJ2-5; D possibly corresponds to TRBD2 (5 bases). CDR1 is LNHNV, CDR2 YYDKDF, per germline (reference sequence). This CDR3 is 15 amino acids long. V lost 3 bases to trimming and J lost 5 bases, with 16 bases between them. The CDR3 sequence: CATSSQRPPGETQYF. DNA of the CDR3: TGTGCCACCAGCAGCCAACGCCCTCCGGGGGAGACCCAGTACTTC.

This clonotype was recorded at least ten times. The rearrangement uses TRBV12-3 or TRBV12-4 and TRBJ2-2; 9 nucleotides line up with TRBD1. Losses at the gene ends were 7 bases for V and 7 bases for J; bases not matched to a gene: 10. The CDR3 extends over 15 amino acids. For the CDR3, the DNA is TGTGCCAGCATAGGGGGGACAGGGATCGGCGGGGAGCTGTTTTTT. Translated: CASIGGTGIGGELFF.

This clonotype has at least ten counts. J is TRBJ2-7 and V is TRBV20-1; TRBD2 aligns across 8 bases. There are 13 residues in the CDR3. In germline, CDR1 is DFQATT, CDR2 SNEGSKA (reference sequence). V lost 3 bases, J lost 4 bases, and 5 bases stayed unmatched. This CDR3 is CSASLSGGYEQYF. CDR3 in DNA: TGCAGTGCTAGTCTCAGCGGGGGTTACGAGCAGTACTTC.

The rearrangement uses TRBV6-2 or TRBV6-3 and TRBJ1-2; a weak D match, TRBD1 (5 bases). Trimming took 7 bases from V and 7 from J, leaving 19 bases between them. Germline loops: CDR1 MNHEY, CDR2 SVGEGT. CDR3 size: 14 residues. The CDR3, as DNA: TGTGCCAGCACCGGGACTACAACCAATAGTGGCTACACCTTC. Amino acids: CASTGTTTNSGYTF.

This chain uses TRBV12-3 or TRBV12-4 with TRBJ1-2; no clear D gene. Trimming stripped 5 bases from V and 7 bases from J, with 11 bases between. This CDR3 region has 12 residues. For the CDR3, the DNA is TGTGCCAGCAGTCCGAAGGGCTCTGGCTACACCTTC. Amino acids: CASSPKGSGYTF.

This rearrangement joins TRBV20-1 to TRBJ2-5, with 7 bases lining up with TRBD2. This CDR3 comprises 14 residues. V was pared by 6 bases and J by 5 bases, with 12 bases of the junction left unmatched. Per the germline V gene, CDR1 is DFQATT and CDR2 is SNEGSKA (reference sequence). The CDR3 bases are TGCAGTGCCCGCCTAGCGGCAAGTGGGGAGACCCAGTACTTC. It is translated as CSARLAASGETQYF.

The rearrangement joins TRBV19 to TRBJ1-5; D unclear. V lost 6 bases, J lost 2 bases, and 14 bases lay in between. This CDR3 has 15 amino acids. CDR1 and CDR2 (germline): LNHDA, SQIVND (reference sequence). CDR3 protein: CASSQVVQGNQPQHF. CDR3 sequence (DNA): TGTGCCAGTAGCCAAGTGGTACAAGGCAATCAGCCCCAGCATTTT.

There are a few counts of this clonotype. The CDR3 DNA is TGTGCCAGCAGCTCACCGTTCTCAGGCGAAGTCTACGAGCAGTACTTC. Protein sequence: CASSSPFSGEVYEQYF. V and J are TRBV7-9 and TRBJ2-7; no clear D gene. CDR1 and CDR2 (germline): SEHNR, FQNEAQ (reference sequence). The CDR3 runs to 16 residues. V was pared by 4 bases and J by 3 bases, with 19 bases between.

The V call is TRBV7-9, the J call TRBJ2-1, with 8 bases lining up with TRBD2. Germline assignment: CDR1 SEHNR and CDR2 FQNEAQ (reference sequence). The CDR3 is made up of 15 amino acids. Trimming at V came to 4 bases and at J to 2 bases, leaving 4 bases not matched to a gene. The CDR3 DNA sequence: TGTGCCAGCAGCTCACCGGGACTAGCCTACAATGAGCAGTTCTTC. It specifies CASSSPGLAYNEQFF.

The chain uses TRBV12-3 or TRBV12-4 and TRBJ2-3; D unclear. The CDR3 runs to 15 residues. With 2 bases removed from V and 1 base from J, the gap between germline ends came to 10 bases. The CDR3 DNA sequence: TGTGCCAGCAGTTTATCGAGCGCAGGCACAGATACGCAGTATTTT. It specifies CASSLSSAGTDTQYF.

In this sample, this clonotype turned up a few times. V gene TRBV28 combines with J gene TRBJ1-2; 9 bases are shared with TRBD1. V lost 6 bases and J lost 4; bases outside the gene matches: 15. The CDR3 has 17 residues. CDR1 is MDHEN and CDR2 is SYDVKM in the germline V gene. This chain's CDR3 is CASSTAGTGSLIYGYTF. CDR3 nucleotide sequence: TGTGCCAGCAGCACAGCCGGGACAGGGAGTTTGATCTATGGCTACACCTTC.

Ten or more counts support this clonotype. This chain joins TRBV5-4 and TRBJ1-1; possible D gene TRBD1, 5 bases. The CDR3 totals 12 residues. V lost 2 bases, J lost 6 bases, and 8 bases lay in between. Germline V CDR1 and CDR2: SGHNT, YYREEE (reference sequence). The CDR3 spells CASSFRDAEAFF. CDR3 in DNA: TGTGCCAGCAGCTTCCGGGACGCTGAAGCTTTCTTT.

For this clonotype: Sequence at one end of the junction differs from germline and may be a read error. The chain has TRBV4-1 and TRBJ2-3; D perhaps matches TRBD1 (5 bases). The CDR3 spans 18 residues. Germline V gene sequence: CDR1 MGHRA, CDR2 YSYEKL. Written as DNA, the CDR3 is TGCGCCAGCAGCCAAGGATGGTGGAGACAAGACAGCACAGATACGCAGTGTTTT. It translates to CASSQGWWRQDSTDTQCF.